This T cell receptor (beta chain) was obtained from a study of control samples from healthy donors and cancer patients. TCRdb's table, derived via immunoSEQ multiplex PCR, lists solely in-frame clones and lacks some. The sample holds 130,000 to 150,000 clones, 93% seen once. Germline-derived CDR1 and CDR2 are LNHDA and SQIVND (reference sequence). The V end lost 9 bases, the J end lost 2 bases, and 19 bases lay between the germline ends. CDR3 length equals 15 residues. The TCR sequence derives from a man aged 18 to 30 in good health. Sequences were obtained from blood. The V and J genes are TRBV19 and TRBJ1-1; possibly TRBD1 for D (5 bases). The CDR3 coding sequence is TGTGCCAGCGGGGGGAGGGCCGGGATAAACACTGAAGCTTTCTTT. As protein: CASGGRAGINTEAFF.